This T cell receptor (beta chain) was recovered during a study of cytomegalovirus exposure and HLA in healthy donors listed by TCRdb under 2017. Study-level background: According to a later analysis, one platform produced both the roughly 120 validation repertoires and the roughly 650 repertoires of the first cohort. The study aimed to test whether cataloging public T cell receptors could reveal signatures of past pathogen exposure. Besides the first cohort of hundreds of subjects, a separate validation cohort made up of around 120 different subjects was used. The study combined high-throughput TCR immunosequencing, statistical association of individual TCRs with disease status, and machine learning to predict cytomegalovirus infection status.

Regarding this clone: It lacks a known antigen. Base qualities are missing; no much larger clone stands one base away.

A distance of 14 bases separates the germline ends of V and J, which lose 5 bases and 3 bases respectively. From the cysteine up to the phenylalanine, the CDR3 has a length of 15 residues. Only the CDR3 region is kept as DNA, spanning 45 bases read in frame from base 1. Taken from the germline V gene, the CDR1 and CDR2 loops are SGHVS and FQNEAQ. Results and caveats for the whole study, not just this receptor: The classifier was reported to diagnose cytomegalovirus status with high specificity and sensitivity in both the original and validation cohorts. The validation cohort had no HLA typing available for a later analysis, so co-occurrence within that cohort was assessed over all 130 or so repertoires. In the study, about 150 TCR beta chains were listed as associated with cytomegalovirus. Most TCR sequences were seen in very few donors, while some public TCRs were found in many individuals. In vitro tests confirmed that a few of the cytomegalovirus-associated TCR beta chains recognize cytomegalovirus antigens. Of the cluster scores, approximately 95% were above 0 in a later analysis, which found that TCRs clustered in the first cohort also tended to co-occur in the 95 to 150 validation repertoires. The authors suggested that the approach could potentially be generalized to other disease states and immunological phenotypes.

The library was obtained by the immunoSEQ multiplex PCR assay. The authors' analysis ran thus. A statistical classification framework was built to diagnose cytomegalovirus status from the catalog of TCR beta chain sequences. TCRdb limited this immuneACCESS table to in-frame rearrangements with V and J called. A share of clones is missing; checked studies link under half to unresolved V genes, and the rest is unexplained. D and trimming were read from the DNA, whereas the V and J calls and clone size are those reported in that table. The sample table records some 150,000 clones; about 91% of these occur just once. Together, the top ten hold roughly 4.3% of the sample. Donors formed part of the validation cohort, which comprised over a hundred subjects and was distinct from the first cohort of 550 to 850 subjects.

This sequence was found in a man younger than 35 in good health and CMV-seropositive. The sequence joins TRBV7-8 to TRBJ2-1, with a weak D call of TRBD1 (6 bases match). The sequenced sample was PBMCs. The sequence in DNA is TGTGCCAGCAGCACCGAACAGGGAAACTACAATGAGCAGTTCTTC. Its protein is CASSTEQGNYNEQFF.